This T cell receptor (delta chain) was retrieved from a study of gamma delta lymphoproliferative disorders and STAT genes. Study in general: The EuroClonality-NGS protocol was used to prepare delta libraries.

TCRdb redid clone calling on the multiplex PCR reads using CATT. Found here are under 2,000 delta-chain clones, around 1.3% of them singletons; the top ten hold 45% to 65%. This clone is medium-sized within its sample. What it recognizes is unknown. A far larger clone differs by one base, so this is likely a read error. Other DNA sequences in the same sample also yield this CDR3. CDR1 and CDR2 (germline): TSWWSYY, QGS. V lost 2 bases and J lost 2; bases outside the gene matches: 13. This CDR3 has 19 amino acids. Study findings and constraints: Control T cells likely spanned varied maturation stages, whereas leukemic cells were skewed toward terminal effectors.

Sequencing used genomic DNA taken from PBMCs of patients and controls. The rearrangement uses TRDV1 and TRDJ1; 11 bases line up with TRDD3. The origin of this receptor is a human donor in good health. Input material: blood. CDR3 nucleotides: TGTGCTCTTGGGGAATTTCCTTCATTGGGGGATACGCAAACCGATAAACTCATCTTT. Its protein is CALGEFPSLGDTQTDKLIF.